One and the same sample provided the 14 T cell receptor beta chains below, sequenced in a study of T cell responses to AZD1222 COVID-19 vaccine. TCRdb's table, derived via immunoSEQ multiplex PCR, lists solely in-frame clones and lacks some. The sample yields approximately 100,000 clones, around nine tenths seen once. The material sequenced was peripheral blood, taken 28 days after the second AZD1222 dose. These receptors were collected from an adult who received the AZD1222 COVID-19 vaccine.

The chain carries TRBV5-1 and TRBJ2-1; 9 positions match TRBD1. J lost 7 bases, V lost 1 base, and 6 bases had no gene match. This CDR3 spans 15 amino acids. CDR1 and CDR2 (germline): SGHRS, YFSETQ. The CDR3 DNA follows: TGCGCCAGCAGCTTGCTGGGACAGGGTGGAAATGAGCAGTTCTTC. Its translation is CASSLLGQGGNEQFF.

The J gene is TRBJ2-7, the V gene TRBV7-2; tentatively, D is TRBD1 (5 bases). V shed 5 bases and J shed 3 bases, with 8 bases lying between them. Germline V CDR1 and CDR2: SGHTA, FQGNSA. CDR3 length equals 12 residues. CDR3 sequence (DNA): TGTGCCAGCAGCCCAGGGTTCTACGAGCAGTACTTC. It encodes CASSPGFYEQYF.

This chain links TRBV18 with TRBJ2-5; 7 bases map to TRBD1. V lost 4 bases and J lost 3; bases outside the gene matches: 8. CDR1 and CDR2 from the germline V gene are KGHSH and LQKENI. This CDR3 has 15 amino acids. CDR3 loop: CASSLAGTEEETQYF. The CDR3 DNA sequence: TGTGCCAGCTCACTAGCCGGGACAGAGGAAGAGACCCAGTACTTC.

V and J are TRBV19 and TRBJ1-6, with 9 positions matching TRBD1. The CDR3 covers 15 residues. Trimming cost V 3 bases and J 9 bases; bases outside gene matches: 6. Germline V CDR1 and CDR2: LNHDA, SQIVND (reference sequence). CDR3 sequence reads: CASSMTTGGTSPLHF. The CDR3 region has the DNA TGTGCCAGTAGTATGACGACAGGGGGTACTTCACCCCTCCACTTT.

The rearrangement links TRBV5-1 to TRBJ2-1, with 9 bases identical to TRBD2. V shed 2 bases and J 8 bases; nucleotides not matched to a gene: 5. CDR1 and CDR2 (germline): SGHRS, YFSETQ. The CDR3 consists of 14 residues. This chain's CDR3 is CASSFGLAGHEQFF. CDR3 nucleotide sequence: TGCGCCAGCAGCTTTGGGCTAGCGGGGCATGAGCAGTTCTTC.

This chain uses TRBV5-4 with TRBJ1-2, with D hard to call. CDR1 SGHNT and CDR2 YYREEE come from the germline V gene (reference sequence). The V gene lost 2 bases and the J gene lost 2 bases, with 7 bases spanning the gap. The CDR3 contains 13 residues. CDR3 coding DNA: TGTGCCAGCAGCTTTGACAAAAACTATGGCTACACCTTC. It encodes CASSFDKNYGYTF.

The chain employs TRBV12-3 or TRBV12-4 and TRBJ2-5; no definite D call. This CDR3 comprises 13 residues. V was clipped by 1 base and J by 0 bases, with 3 bases between them. This chain's CDR3 is CASSLGDQETQYF. For the CDR3, the DNA is TGTGCCAGCAGTTTAGGTGACCAAGAGACCCAGTACTTC.

This chain joins TRBV7-6 and TRBJ2-7; perhaps TRBD1 as D (6 bases). The germline V gene encodes CDR1 SGHVS and CDR2 FNYEAQ. Deletions cut 6 bases from V and 1 base from J, with 13 bases between. This CDR3 comprises 14 residues. The CDR3, as DNA: TGTGCCAGCAGACTCGGACAGAATTCCTACGAGCAGTACTTC. Its translation: CASRLGQNSYEQYF.

The chain is built from TRBV15 and TRBJ2-3, with a weak D call TRBD1 (6 bases). From germline, CDR1 is LNHNV and CDR2 YYDKDF (reference sequence). This CDR3 is 16 amino acids long. The V end lost 0 bases, the J end lost 0 bases, and 10 bases lay between the germline ends. The DNA for the CDR3 is TGTGCCACCAGCAGAGATTACGGACAGAGCACAGATACGCAGTATTTT. It encodes CATSRDYGQSTDTQYF.

The chain combines TRBV7-9 with TRBJ1-3; D is undetermined. Germline V gene sequence: CDR1 SEHNR, CDR2 FQNEAQ (reference sequence). V dropped 2 bases and J dropped 0 bases, with 11 bases sitting between them. This CDR3 comprises 16 residues. The chain's CDR3 is CASSLNRRDSGNTIYF. The CDR3 DNA reads as TGTGCCAGCAGCTTAAACCGACGGGACTCTGGAAACACCATATATTTT.

This rearrangement joins TRBV4-2 to TRBJ1-2; a possible D gene is TRBD1 (5 bases). Germline CDR1 is LGHNA and CDR2 is YNFKEQ. The CDR3 covers 16 residues. The V gene lost 0 bases and the J gene lost 4 bases, with 15 bases spanning the gap. CDR3 region: CASSQDRRGVVYGYTF. CDR3 DNA: TGTGCCAGCAGCCAAGATCGGCGGGGGGTGGTCTATGGCTACACCTTC.

The chain uses TRBV18 and TRBJ1-4; D call uncertain. Per the germline V gene, CDR1 is KGHSH and CDR2 is LQKENI. V was cut by 5 bases and J by 8 bases, with 18 bases left in between. This CDR3 is built from 15 residues. CDR3: CASSSTTVEGEKLFF. In DNA, the CDR3 is TGTGCCAGCTCATCAACCACGGTAGAAGGGGAAAAACTGTTTTTT.

The chain couples TRBV6-2 or TRBV6-3 to TRBJ2-3; weak D call: TRBD1 (7 bases). V was trimmed by 5 bases and J by 1 base, leaving 13 bases between them. This CDR3 is 15 amino acids long. Germline CDR1 and CDR2: MNHEY and SVGEGT. CDR3 amino acids: CASSTRGAGTDTQYF. CDR3 coding DNA: TGTGCCAGCAGTACCAGGGGGGCGGGCACAGATACGCAGTATTTT.

The rearrangement links TRBV4-2 to TRBJ1-2; 8 bases line up with TRBD1. Germline CDR1 LGHNA, CDR2 YNFKEQ. Trimming at V came to 4 bases and at J to 4 bases, leaving 11 bases not matched to a gene. This CDR3 comprises 16 residues. The CDR3: CASSRGQGTLGYGYTF. CDR3 DNA sequence: TGTGCCAGCAGCCGAGGACAGGGAACATTGGGCTATGGCTACACCTTC.